This T cell receptor (beta chain) was obtained from a study of T-cell reconstitution after alpha-beta-depleted transplantation in children. TCRbeta library construction was performed incorporating unique molecular identifiers. Each CDR3 protein gets one entry after TCRdb re-called the PCR reads with MiXCR. The table shows roughly 90,000 distinct CDR3 sequences, with 12% occurring only once. The V and J ends lost 3 bases and 2 bases respectively, with 7 bases between them. The germline V gene encodes CDR1 LGHNA and CDR2 YSLEER. The CDR3 runs 13 residues. The receptor's source is a human donor who donated a stem cell graft to a child with inherited bone marrow failure. The chain recombines TRBV4-3 with TRBJ1-2; no definite D call. This specimen was PBMCs from the stem cell graft donor, taken from the stem cell graft. The CDR3 DNA sequence: TGCGCCAGCAGCCAGCAACTGAACTATGGCTACACCTTC. Its protein is CASSQQLNYGYTF.